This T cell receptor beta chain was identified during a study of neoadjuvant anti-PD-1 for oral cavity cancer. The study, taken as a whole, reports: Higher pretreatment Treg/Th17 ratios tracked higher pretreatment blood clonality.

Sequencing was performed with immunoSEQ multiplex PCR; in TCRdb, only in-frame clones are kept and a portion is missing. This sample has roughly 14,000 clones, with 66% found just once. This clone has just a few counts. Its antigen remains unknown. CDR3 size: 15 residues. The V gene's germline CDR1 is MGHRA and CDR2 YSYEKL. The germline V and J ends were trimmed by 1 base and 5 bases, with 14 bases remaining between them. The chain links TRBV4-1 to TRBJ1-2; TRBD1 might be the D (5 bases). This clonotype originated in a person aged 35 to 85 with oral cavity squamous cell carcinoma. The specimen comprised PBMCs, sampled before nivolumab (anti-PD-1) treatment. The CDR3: CASSQADSLGYGYTF. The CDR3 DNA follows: TGCGCCAGCAGCCAAGCAGACAGCCTGGGGTATGGCTACACCTTC.